This is a list of T cell receptor beta chains from one sample in a study of chemoradiotherapy in HPV16-positive cancers. Some clones are missing from TCRdb's copy, which holds only in-frame ones; the method was immunoSEQ multiplex PCR. The data show about 53,000 clones, with roughly 90% seen just once and under 3.5% held by the top ten. The sequences come from blood, collected from a patient who underwent chemoradiotherapy. The source of these receptors is a human donor with HPV-associated anogenital cancer. Both conserved end residues are part of each CDR3. Fields, in order: V gene, CDR3 length, CDR3 protein.

>TRBV7-2|13
CASSLSRENTIYF
>TRBV7-2|16
CASRPWTGAIYNEQFF
>TRBV4-2|13
CASSQGLQETQYF
>TRBV10-3|14
CAISGTGSSYEQYF
>TRBV11-1|15
CASSTRTGWNTEAFF
>TRBV7-2|13
CASSLDHFGEQYF
>TRBV19|15
CASSNPSSYNSPLHF
>TRBV4-2|16
CASSQGDWSSYNEQFF
>TRBV7-9|14
CASTLTGVGDTQYF
>TRBV5-1|15
CASSLGTTNNSPLHF
>TRBV29-1|15
CSVGVRGDGAYEQYF
>TRBV2|17
CATRPETGGAGANVLTF
>TRBV11-2|16
CASSLRSAGRGNEQFF
>TRBV5-4|14
CASSLYGRNHEQYF
>TRBV28|16
CASSFHSLAGVNEQYF
>TRBV19|16
CASSTTGTGVNYGYTF
>TRBV30|12
CAWSGWGDTQYF
>TRBV7-2|14
CASSPLRAGETQYF
>TRBV7-2|13
CASSLGFTDTQYF
>TRBV7-6|20
CASSPWTFRTSGDGTGELFF
>TRBV4-3|16
CASSPGGGPGAYGYTF
>TRBV11-3|14
CASSSRWQQDEQFF
>TRBV7-6|13
CASRNTGTYEQYF
>TRBV30|12
CACASGTGLAFF
>TRBV27|16
CASRATSGRITDTQYF
>TRBV5-1|14
CASSLEQGREKLFF
>TRBV4-3|13
CASSQGDRVSSTF
>TRBV7-9|15
CASTLGLAGDNEQFF
>TRBV2|14
CASRGTEGYQPQHF
>TRBV2|13
CASMLGKGAEQFF
>TRBV7-2|18
CASSLLRLDGPLRYGYTF
>TRBV4-1|15
CASSLQGGGTNEQYF
>TRBV7-2|14
CASSGSETGGTQYF
>TRBV13|16
CASSPTSGMNTGELFF
>TRBV25-1|18
CASSGTLAGGGSYNEQFF
>TRBV9|13
CASSVEDRYGYTF
>TRBV6-5|12
CASSYANSPLHF
>TRBV6-7|13
CASSYDVADTQYF
>TRBV18|14
CASPSGHDTGELFF
>TRBV5-6|13
CASSRDTERTQYF